This is a list of T cell receptor beta chains from one sample in a study of blood T cell repertoires in COVID-19. Sequencing was performed with immunoSEQ multiplex PCR; in TCRdb, only in-frame clones are kept and a portion is missing. Among about 140,000 clones, around nine tenths were seen once, and the ten largest hold over 4.5%. The sample consisted of peripheral blood. Receptors originate from a human donor in a cohort sampled during active COVID-19. CDR3s include the opening cysteine and the closing phenylalanine or tryptophan. The D gene is left open where the match is weak. Only some rows state a clone size, as once, few, many or a class for expanded clones.

>.|.|TRBV5-6|TRBJ2-1
TGTGCCAGCGAACAGGGAAGGCTAAGCTCCTACAATGAGCAGTTCTTC
CASEQGRLSSYNEQFF
>.|.|TRBV30|TRBJ1-1
TGTGCCTGGAGTGTTCGAACGGGGAACACTGAAGCTTTCTTT
CAWSVRTGNTEAFF
>.|TRBD1|TRBV5-1|TRBJ1-2
TGCGCCAGCAGCCCACAGGGACAGCGCTATGGCTACACCTTC
CASSPQGQRYGYTF
>once|TRBD1|TRBV27|TRBJ1-1
TGTGCCAGCAGTTTGGGACAGCAACAGAACACTGAAGCTTTCTTT
CASSLGQQQNTEAFF
>.|.|TRBV6-6|TRBJ2-3
TGTGCCAGCATCGGGGAAGAGTTTGTTACGCAGTATTTT
CASIGEEFVTQYF
>.|TRBD1|TRBV6-2/TRBV6-3|TRBJ1-6
TGTGCCAGCAGTGACAGGGATAATTCACCCCTCCACTTT
CASSDRDNSPLHF
>.|.|TRBV24-1|TRBJ2-1
TGTGCCACCAGTGTACCGGGAGACAATGAGCAGTTCTTC
CATSVPGDNEQFF
>.|TRBD2|TRBV9|TRBJ2-1
TGTGCCAGCAGCGTACTTGCCAGCGGGGGTTTGGATGAGCAGTTCTTC
CASSVLASGGLDEQFF
>.|.|TRBV29-1|TRBJ1-2
TGCAGCGTTGAACGGAGTCGGGGGGTCCCTAACTATGGCTACACCTTC
CSVERSRGVPNYGYTF
>.|.|TRBV28|TRBJ1-3
TGTGCCAGCAGTTTTAGCTCTGGAAACACCATATATTTT
CASSFSSGNTIYF
>.|.|TRBV30|TRBJ1-6
TGTGCCTGGACCCCTTTGGGGGGGAATAATTCACCCCTCCACTTT
CAWTPLGGNNSPLHF
>.|TRBD2|TRBV11-3|TRBJ2-5
TGTGCCAGCAGCTTAGGACTAGCGGGGGACCACCAAGAGACCCAGTACTTC
CASSLGLAGDHQETQYF
>.|.|TRBV11-2|TRBJ2-3
TGTGCCAGCAGGACCATGACTAGCACAGATACGCAGTATTTT
CASRTMTSTDTQYF
>.|TRBD2|TRBV11-2|TRBJ2-7
TGTGCCAGCAGCTTAGGCCCCCCTAGCGGGGGCTCCTACGAGCAGTACTTC
CASSLGPPSGGSYEQYF